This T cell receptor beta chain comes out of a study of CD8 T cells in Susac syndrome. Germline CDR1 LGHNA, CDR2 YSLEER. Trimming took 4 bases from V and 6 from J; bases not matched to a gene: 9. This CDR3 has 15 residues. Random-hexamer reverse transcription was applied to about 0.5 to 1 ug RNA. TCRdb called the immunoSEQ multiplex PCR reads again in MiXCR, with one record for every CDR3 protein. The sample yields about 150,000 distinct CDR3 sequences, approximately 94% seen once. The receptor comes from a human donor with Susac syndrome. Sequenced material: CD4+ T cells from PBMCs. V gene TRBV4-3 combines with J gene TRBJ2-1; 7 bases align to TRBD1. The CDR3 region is CASSPDTGARNEQFF. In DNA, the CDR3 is TGCGCCAGCAGCCCAGATACAGGGGCCCGCAATGAGCAGTTCTTC.